This passage covers 27 T cell receptor beta chains from one sample sequenced in a study of CXCR3-negative and CXCR3-positive naive CD8 T cells. Whole-study results and caveats: Hydrophobicity of TRB CDR3s was greater in CXCR3-positive naive cells than in CXCR3-negative naive cells.

These receptors' targets are unknown. Via 5' RACE with UMI labels, TRB cDNA libraries were prepared. After re-calling the 5' RACE reads, TCRdb lists one entry per CDR3 protein, DNA absent. The sample table includes some 60,000 distinct CDR3 sequences. Sequencing input: naive CXCR3+ CD8+ T cells from blood. Subset denoted: CD45RO-CCR7+CD27+CD95- naive CD8+ T cells expressing CXCR3 (TNR3+). These receptor sequences come from a human donor in good health. Some clones in this sample may be carry-over from other donors' samples.

The chain is built from TRBV9 and TRBJ2-2. Germline V gene sequence: CDR1 SGDLS, CDR2 YYNGEE. The CDR3 has 13 amino acids. This chain's CDR3 is CASSVPGSGELFF.

CDR3 loop: CASSLGQGALDTEAFF. This chain joins TRBV5-1 and TRBJ1-1; as DNA is missing, the TRBD1 call by TCRdb cannot be tested. Germline lookup yields CDR1 SGHRS and CDR2 YFSETQ. This CDR3 comprises 16 residues.

V is TRBV7-3 and J is TRBJ2-7; TCRdb indicates TRBD2, and absent DNA this call remains unverified. The CDR3 consists of 14 residues. Germline CDR1 reads SGHTA; CDR2 reads FQGTGA. The CDR3 reads CASSTSGENYEQYF. The variable domain in full, with the rest retrieved from reference TRBV7-3 and TRBJ2-7, is GAGVSQTPSNKVTEKGKYVELRCDPISGHTALYWYRQSLGQGPEFLIYFQGTGAADDSGLPNDRFFAVRPEGSVSTLKIQRTERGDSAVYLCASSTSGENYEQYFGPGTRLTVT.

This chain links TRBV6-5 with TRBJ1-2; as DNA is missing, the TRBD1 call by TCRdb cannot be tested. Germline-derived CDR1 and CDR2 are MNHEY and SVGAGI. The CDR3 sequence is 15 residues long. CDR3 sequence: CASSPFRAENYGYTF.

This chain connects TRBV7-8 to TRBJ2-7; TCRdb calls TRBD2, which cannot be checked without DNA. This CDR3 is 15 amino acids long. Per the germline V gene, CDR1 is SGHVS and CDR2 is FQNEAQ. CDR3 protein: CASSPPADGAYEQYF.

The chain combines TRBV7-9 with TRBJ2-7; the TCRdb call, TRBD2, lacks DNA for checking. The CDR3 totals 15 residues. Germline V CDR1 and CDR2: SEHNR, FQNEAQ (reference sequence). The CDR3 loop reads CASSLSGTSPYEQYF.

The chain carries TRBV12-3 or TRBV12-4 and TRBJ2-7; the D call from TCRdb, TRBD2, cannot be confirmed without DNA. This CDR3 is 13 amino acids long. The CDR3 reads CASSSPNSYEQYF.

The gene calls are TRBV7-6 and TRBJ2-3; TCRdb proposes TRBD2, but this gene call is untestable without DNA. The CDR3 sequence is 16 residues long. Germline V gene lookup returns CDR1 SGHVS and CDR2 FNYEAQ. The CDR3 is CASSFLLARDPDTQYF.

This chain connects TRBV25-1 to TRBJ1-1. CDR3 size: 14 residues. Germline V gene data show CDR1 as MGHDK and CDR2 as SYGVNS. The CDR3 loop reads CASSDLMANTEAFF. Full variable domain (remainder filled in from reference TRBV25-1 and TRBJ1-1): EADIYQTPRYLVIGTGKKITLECSQTMGHDKMYWYQQDPGMELHLIHYSYGVNSTEKGDLSSESTVSRIRTEHFPLTLESARPSHTSQYLCASSDLMANTEAFFGQGTRLTVV.

The chain uses TRBV2 and TRBJ2-7; TCRdb designates TRBD1, a call that cannot be tested without DNA. This CDR3 has 15 residues. CDR1 and CDR2 (germline): SNHLY, FYNNEI. The CDR3 reads CASSEDSASSYEQYF.

The V gene is TRBV19, the J gene TRBJ1-1. Germline loops: CDR1 LNHDA, CDR2 SQIVND (reference sequence). This CDR3 comprises 15 residues. The CDR3 reads CASSVGSSLNTEAFF.

J is TRBJ1-1 and V is TRBV10-3. The germline V gene has CDR1 ENHRY and CDR2 SYGVKD. The length of the CDR3 is 13 residues. The CDR3 spells CATEDPESTEAFF.

V usage is TRBV7-3 and J usage is TRBJ2-1; TCRdb reports TRBD2, a call that lacks DNA to check it against. Germline-derived CDR1 and CDR2 are SGHTA and FQGTGA. The CDR3 sequence is 16 residues long. The CDR3 spells CASSFLVGETYNEQFF.

The chain is built from TRBV7-9 and TRBJ2-5; TCRdb gives TRBD1 as the D gene, but with no DNA this cannot be confirmed. The CDR3 runs to 14 residues. CDR1 is SEHNR, CDR2 FQNEAQ, per germline (reference sequence). The CDR3 loop reads CASSRKGVGETQYF.

J is TRBJ1-1 and V is TRBV11-2; TCRdb's D gene call, TRBD1, goes unchecked for lack of DNA. The V gene's germline CDR1 is SGHAT and CDR2 FQNNGV. This CDR3 is built from 13 residues. The CDR3 loop is CASSFDRDTEAFF.

The chain employs TRBV7-3 and TRBJ2-5; absent DNA, TCRdb's TRBD2 call cannot be checked. Germline CDR1 reads SGHTA; CDR2 reads FQGTGA. This CDR3 has 16 amino acids. Here the CDR3 reads CASSLNNRDLGETQYF.

The genes are TRBV4-3 and TRBJ1-1; TCRdb gives TRBD1 as the D gene, but with no DNA this cannot be confirmed. Germline CDR1 reads LGHNA; CDR2 reads YSLEER. The CDR3 covers 17 residues. The CDR3 loop reads CASSQDQFGAVNTEAFF.

J is TRBJ2-7 and V is TRBV4-3; with no DNA, the TCRdb D assignment of TRBD1 cannot be verified. The length of the CDR3 is 16 residues. Per the germline V gene, CDR1 is LGHNA and CDR2 is YSLEER. CDR3 in amino acids: CASSQDHPTESYEQYF.

V gene TRBV6-5 combines with J gene TRBJ2-7; the D call of TRBD1 rests on TCRdb alone, since no DNA is present to check it. The CDR3 has 13 amino acids. Per germline, CDR1 MNHEY and CDR2 SVGAGI. CDR3 residues: CASSYGQTYEQYF.

The V call is TRBV12-3 or TRBV12-4, the J call TRBJ2-5; TCRdb picks TRBD1, but there is no DNA to check that call. The CDR3 covers 14 residues. The CDR3 spells CASSSGGIQETQYF.

This chain uses TRBV3-1 with TRBJ2-2; TCRdb designates TRBD1, a call that cannot be tested without DNA. CDR1 is LGHDT and CDR2 is YNNKEL in the germline V gene (reference sequence). The CDR3 is 17 amino acids. The CDR3 loop reads CASSQEWGWGSTGELFF. Full variable domain (outside the CDR3, taken from reference TRBV3-1 and TRBJ2-2): DTAVSQTPKYLVTQMGNDKSIKCEQNLGHDTMYWYKQDSKKFLKIMFSYNNKELIINETVPNRFSPKSPDKAHLNLHINSLELGDSAVYFCASSQEWGWGSTGELFFGEGSRLTVL.

The gene calls are TRBV29-1 and TRBJ2-2; the D call from TCRdb, TRBD2, cannot be confirmed without DNA. Germline V gives CDR1 SQVTM, CDR2 ANQGSEA. The CDR3 totals 15 residues. The CDR3 loop is CSAFSTVEGTGELFF.

This sequence joins TRBV7-6 and TRBJ1-1. Germline V gene sequence: CDR1 SGHVS, CDR2 FNYEAQ. The CDR3 loop spans 13 amino acids. This CDR3 is CASSLSVTTEAFF.

The chain employs TRBV5-6 and TRBJ2-1; TCRdb picks TRBD1, but there is no DNA to check that call. CDR1 SGHDT and CDR2 YYEEEE come from the germline V gene. This CDR3 comprises 17 residues. The CDR3: CASSLMVGTGAYNEQFF.

The chain recombines TRBV21-1 with TRBJ2-7. TRBV21-1 is a pseudogene segment. The CDR3 consists of 16 residues. CDR3 sequence: CATSKACRQEPYEQYF.

The CDR3 sequence: CASSLAGVAYEQYF. The chain is built from TRBV5-4 and TRBJ2-7; TCRdb indicates TRBD2, and absent DNA this call remains unverified. CDR3 length: 14 amino acids. Germline CDR1 reads SGHNT; CDR2 reads YYREEE (reference sequence).

This chain links TRBV20-1 with TRBJ2-1; TCRdb calls TRBD1, which cannot be checked without DNA. Germline lookup yields CDR1 DFQATT and CDR2 SNEGSKA (reference sequence). CDR3 size: 13 residues. CDR3 region: CSARDSGTPEQFF.